This T cell receptor beta chain comes out of a study of blood T cell repertoires in COVID-19. Study summary: T cells, B-cell-depleted T cells, or PBMCs supplied cDNA or gDNA.

The length of the CDR3 is 12 residues. V was shortened by 0 bases and J by 8 bases, with 5 bases between the two germline ends. Germline V gene lookup returns CDR1 MRHNA and CDR2 SNTAGT. Per the original data handling: Scientists estimated how many nucleated cells there were by amplifying reference gene primers. Profiled with immunoSEQ multiplex PCR; TCRdb holds only in-frame clones, not every one. Clonal size and the V and J genes are those of that table, whereas D and trimming came from the DNA. The sample lists more than 140,000 clones; 75% to 85% were seen once. Sequencing input: peripheral blood. The J gene is TRBJ2-1, the V gene TRBV6-4; the D gene is possibly TRBD2 (5 bases). This receptor was obtained from a woman between 45 and 60 years old in a cohort sampled during active or convalescent COVID-19. The CDR3 protein is CASSDSGDEQFF. Here the CDR3 DNA reads TGTGCCAGCAGTGACTCCGGGGATGAGCAGTTCTTC.